Listed here are 31 T cell receptor beta chains from one sample, sequenced in a study of T cell responses to AZD1222 COVID-19 vaccine. Sequenced by immunoSEQ multiplex PCR; TCRdb stores in-frame clones only, minus some. The table has some 95,000 clones, roughly 90% seen once. Sequencing used peripheral blood, obtained 28 days after the second AZD1222 dose. Source of these receptors: an adult who received the AZD1222 COVID-19 vaccine.

The chain carries TRBV19 and TRBJ2-2; D may be TRBD2 (5 bases). Germline lookup yields CDR1 LNHDA and CDR2 SQIVND (reference sequence). The V end lost 7 bases, the J end lost 3 bases, and 12 bases lay between the germline ends. The CDR3 length is 14 residues. The CDR3 sequence: CASNQRTDTGELFF. The CDR3 coding sequence is TGTGCCAGTAATCAGCGGACGGACACCGGGGAGCTGTTTTTT.

This chain joins TRBV2 and TRBJ2-5; D is perhaps TRBD2 (5 bases). V was pared by 7 bases and J by 1 base, with 10 bases between. CDR3 length equals 13 residues. Per the germline V gene, CDR1 is SNHLY and CDR2 is FYNNEI. DNA for the CDR3: TGTGCCAGCAACCGGCGGGCCCAAGAGACCCAGTACTTC. Translation: CASNRRAQETQYF.

This chain uses TRBV30 with TRBJ1-1; no clear D. Germline lookup yields CDR1 GTSNPN and CDR2 SVGIG (reference sequence). Trimming left V 3 bases short and J 7 bases short, with 12 bases between. The CDR3 runs 12 residues. In DNA, the CDR3 is TGTGCCTGGAGGGGGAGGCTGGTTGAAGCTTTCTTT. Translation gives CAWRGRLVEAFF. The full variable domain, in which reference TRBV30 and TRBJ1-1 provide the parts outside the CDR3, is SQTIHQWPATLVQPVGSPLSLECTVEGTSNPNLYWYRQAAGRGLQLLFYSVGIGQISSEVPQNLSASRPQDRQFILSSKKLLLSDSGFYLCAWRGRLVEAFFGQGTRLTVV.

This clone was picked up a small number of times. The V and J genes are TRBV5-4 and TRBJ2-7; D is uncertain. Trimming removed 0 bases at V and 2 bases at J, with 6 bases between. Germline CDR1 SGHNT, CDR2 YYREEE (reference sequence). This CDR3 region has 13 residues. The CDR3 DNA follows: TGTGCCAGCAGCTTGGGTGATGCCTACGAGCAGTACTTC. Translation: CASSLGDAYEQYF. Variable domain in full (rest from reference TRBV5-4 and TRBJ2-7): ETGVTQSPTHLIKTRGQQVTLRCSSQSGHNTVSWYQQALGQGPQFIFQYYREEENGRGNFPPRFSGLQFPNYSSELNVNALELDDSALYLCASSLGDAYEQYFGPGTRLTVT.

The chain links TRBV29-1 to TRBJ1-2; 7 nucleotides match TRBD1. The CDR3 extends over 14 amino acids. Germline V lookup: CDR1 SQVTM, CDR2 ANQGSEA. Germline trimming cut 7 bases from V and 4 bases from J; bases unmatched to any gene: 12. CDR3 region: CSALLGTDLYGYTF. CDR3 nucleotides: TGCAGCGCACTACTCGGGACAGACCTCTATGGCTACACCTTC.

The gene calls are TRBV7-8 and TRBJ1-4, with a tentative D call TRBD1 (5 bases). The CDR3 runs to 17 residues. Per the germline V gene, CDR1 is SGHVS and CDR2 is FQNEAQ. V gave up 0 bases and J gave up 8 bases, with 19 bases separating them. The CDR3 is CASSLAPYGTRGEKLFF. The CDR3 region has the DNA TGTGCCAGCAGCTTAGCACCCTACGGGACCCGCGGGGAAAAACTGTTTTTT.

The gene calls are TRBV11-2 and TRBJ2-2, with D unresolved. Germline V lookup: CDR1 SGHAT, CDR2 FQNNGV. This CDR3 is 13 amino acids long. Trimming took 3 bases from V and 3 from J, leaving 5 bases between them. The CDR3 DNA reads as TGTGCCAGCAGCTTCGGGTACACCGGGGAGCTGTTTTTT. Amino acid sequence: CASSFGYTGELFF. The whole variable domain, remainder taken from reference TRBV11-2 and TRBJ2-2, is EAGVAQSPRYKIIEKRQSVAFWCNPISGHATLYWYQQILGQGPKLLIQFQNNGVVDDSQLPKDRFSAERLKGVDSTLKIQPAKLEDSAVYLCASSFGYTGELFFGEGSRLTVL.

By sample fraction, this clone is medium-sized. The sample holds other DNA sequences that translate to the same CDR3. This rearrangement joins TRBV27 to TRBJ2-1; D is possibly TRBD1 or TRBD2 (6 bases each). The germline gives CDR1 MNHEY, CDR2 SMNVEV (reference sequence). This CDR3 region has 14 residues. V gave up 2 bases and J gave up 4 bases, with 9 bases separating them. The CDR3 spells CASSLGGRYNEQFF. The DNA of the CDR3 is TGTGCCAGCAGTTTAGGGGGGCGGTACAATGAGCAGTTCTTC.

DNA for the CDR3: TGTGCCAGCAGCGTCGGGACTAGCGGGGCGGGGGAGACCCAGTACTTC. Its protein is CASSVGTSGAGETQYF. This chain uses TRBV9 with TRBJ2-5, with TRBD2 identical over 13 bases. With 2 bases clipped from V and 5 bases from J, the junction kept 6 bases outside the gene matches. Germline lookup yields CDR1 SGDLS and CDR2 YYNGEE. This CDR3 region has 16 residues.

The rearrangement uses TRBV4-3 and TRBJ1-4; a weak D match, TRBD1 (5 bases). In germline, CDR1 is LGHNA, CDR2 YSLEER. Deletions cut 0 bases from V and 4 bases from J, with 9 bases between. The length of the CDR3 is 15 residues. The CDR3 sequence: CASSQERGYNEKLFF. The CDR3 DNA follows: TGCGCCAGCAGCCAAGAGAGGGGCTATAATGAAAAACTGTTTTTT.

This chain links TRBV7-2 with TRBJ2-7; tentative D call: TRBD1 (5 bases). Trimming left V 3 bases short and J 7 bases short, with 19 bases between. Germline V gene data show CDR1 as SGHTA and CDR2 as FQGNSA. CDR3 size: 15 residues. Here the CDR3 DNA reads TGTGCCAGCAGCTTTAGATCTTCGGGTCAGGGAGAGCAGTACTTC. Protein product: CASSFRSSGQGEQYF.

CDR3 nucleotide sequence: TGTGCCAGCAGCGACGGGACTACGAATGAAAAACTGTTTTTT. Translation: CASSDGTTNEKLFF. V and J are TRBV6-2 or TRBV6-3 and TRBJ1-4, with D possibly being TRBD1 (5 bases). Germline V gene sequence: CDR1 MNHEY, CDR2 SVGEGT. There are 14 residues in the CDR3. Trimming removed 6 bases from V and 5 bases from J, with 13 bases in between.

The chain employs TRBV5-1 and TRBJ1-6; D is undetermined. CDR1 and CDR2 from the germline V gene are SGHRS and YFSETQ. The V end was cut by 0 bases, the J end by 5 bases, with 9 bases between. This CDR3 contains 15 residues. CDR3 sequence (DNA): TGCGCCAGCAGCTTGGGGGCCCCCCATAATTCACCCCTCCACTTT. It encodes CASSLGAPHNSPLHF. Full variable domain (missing parts from reference TRBV5-1 and TRBJ1-6): KAGVTQTPRYLIKTRGQQVTLSCSPISGHRSVSWYQQTPGQGLQFLFEYFSETQRNKGNFPGRFSGRQFSNSRSEMNVSTLELGDSALYLCASSLGAPHNSPLHFGNGTRLTVT.

This chain joins TRBV28 and TRBJ1-1; 11 bases map to TRBD1. Trimming took 6 bases from V and 5 from J; bases not matched to a gene: 2. Germline-derived CDR1 and CDR2 are MDHEN and SYDVKM. The CDR3 is 13 residues long. CDR3 bases: TGTGCCAGCAGGGGACAGGGGGGGACTGAAGCTTTCTTT. As protein: CASRGQGGTEAFF.

The rearrangement links TRBV7-2 to TRBJ1-3; no firm D call. Looked up from germline, CDR1 is SGHTA and CDR2 is FQGNSA. The CDR3 runs 17 residues. The V gene lost 5 bases and the J gene lost 0 bases, with 17 bases spanning the gap. The CDR3 DNA follows: TGTGCCAGCAGCCTCGGGTTTTTGGGAAGCTCTGGAAACACCATATATTTT. This sequence encodes CASSLGFLGSSGNTIYF.

The V and J genes are TRBV15 and TRBJ1-4; D remains ambiguous. This CDR3 is built from 17 residues. V was trimmed by 5 bases and J by 0 bases, leaving 16 bases between them. Germline V gene sequence: CDR1 LNHNV, CDR2 YYDKDF (reference sequence). CDR3 nucleotide sequence: TGTGCCACCAGCCTTTCCTTGGGTGCGGCAACTAATGAAAAACTGTTTTTT. Protein sequence: CATSLSLGAATNEKLFF.

This chain joins TRBV10-1 and TRBJ2-2; D is undetermined. V shed 0 bases and J shed 1 base, with 6 bases lying between them. CDR1 and CDR2 (germline): WNHNN, SYGVQD (reference sequence). This CDR3 comprises 15 residues. The CDR3 DNA sequence: TGCGCCAGCAGTGAGTCACGGATGAACACCGGGGAGCTGTTTTTT. Translation: CASSESRMNTGELFF.

The chain couples TRBV7-9 to TRBJ2-5; D gene unclear. The CDR3 has 15 residues. The germline V gene has CDR1 SEHNR and CDR2 FQNEAQ (reference sequence). V lost 5 bases to trimming and J lost 4 bases, with 17 bases between them. DNA of the CDR3: TGTGCCAGCAGCCCTTGGACCACCCGTGTAGAGACCCAGTACTTC. Translating it yields CASSPWTTRVETQYF.

The chain carries TRBV7-9 and TRBJ1-2; 10 nucleotides match TRBD1. V shed 5 bases and J 8 bases; nucleotides not matched to a gene: 5. Germline-derived CDR1 and CDR2 are SEHNR and FQNEAQ (reference sequence). This CDR3 spans 13 amino acids. The CDR3 is CASSRPGQGGYTF. CDR3 DNA: TGTGCCAGCAGCCGTCCGGGACAGGGGGGCTACACCTTC.

The CDR3 DNA reads TGTGCCAGCAGGGCGGGACAGCTGAACACTGAAGCTTTCTTT. Protein: CASRAGQLNTEAFF. The rearrangement links TRBV11-2 to TRBJ1-1, with 7 bases matching TRBD1. This CDR3 spans 14 amino acids. Germline CDR1 reads SGHAT; CDR2 reads FQNNGV. V lost 6 bases to trimming and J lost 0 bases; unmatched junction nucleotides: 4.

The V call is TRBV15, the J call TRBJ1-5, with a tentative D call TRBD1 (6 bases). Trimming left V 3 bases short and J 4 bases short, with 16 bases between. There are 16 residues in the CDR3. Germline V CDR1 and CDR2: LNHNV, YYDKDF (reference sequence). The CDR3 is CATSRNGGRGNQPQHF. CDR3 sequence (DNA): TGTGCCACCAGCAGGAATGGGGGGCGAGGGAATCAGCCCCAGCATTTT.

The rearrangement links TRBV15 to TRBJ1-5; maybe TRBD1 (5 bases). CDR3 length: 15 amino acids. In germline, CDR1 is LNHNV, CDR2 YYDKDF (reference sequence). V lost 1 base to trimming and J lost 5 bases, with 12 bases between them. CDR3 loop: CATSRGRTGHQPQHF. Written as DNA, the CDR3 is TGTGCCACCAGCAGAGGTCGGACGGGGCATCAGCCCCAGCATTTT.

J is TRBJ2-3 and V is TRBV21-1; TRBD1 was called by the table and not checked on the DNA. TRBV21-1 represents a pseudogene. The CDR3 is made up of 16 amino acids. CDR3 DNA sequence: TGTGCCAGCAGCGGACAGGGGGCAGGTGTTACAGATACGCAGTATTTT. Its translation: CASSGQGAGVTDTQYF.

V is TRBV7-9 and J is TRBJ2-1; D is possibly TRBD2 (7 bases). Germline V gene sequence: CDR1 SEHNR, CDR2 FQNEAQ (reference sequence). The CDR3 totals 16 residues. V was trimmed by 4 bases and J by 2 bases, leaving 15 bases between them. The CDR3 loop is CASSWEGGVAYNEQFF. The CDR3 nucleotides read TGTGCCAGCAGCTGGGAGGGGGGAGTCGCCTACAATGAGCAGTTCTTC.

The chain recombines TRBV6-6 with TRBJ1-5; the D is unclear. The CDR3 has 14 amino acids. Germline CDR1 MNHNY, CDR2 SVGAGI (reference sequence). Trimming took 5 bases from V and 9 from J, leaving 17 bases between them. This CDR3 reads CASSEGGSFLPQHF. The CDR3 DNA reads as TGTGCCAGCAGTGAGGGAGGATCTTTTCTGCCCCAGCATTTT.

The count of this clone is one. CDR3 sequence reads: CASSFSQEKTQYF. The CDR3 DNA reads TGTGCCAGCAGTTTCTCGCAGGAGAAGACCCAGTACTTC. The chain uses TRBV28 and TRBJ2-5, with D unclear. The ends were cut back, 3 bases at V and 6 bases at J, with 11 bases in the middle. Looked up from germline, CDR1 is MDHEN and CDR2 is SYDVKM. The length of the CDR3 is 13 residues.

The V call is TRBV30, the J call TRBJ2-7; D gene uncertain. The CDR3 has 13 amino acids. CDR1 is GTSNPN and CDR2 is SVGIG in the germline V gene (reference sequence). Trimming left V 4 bases short and J 1 base short, with 11 bases between. CDR3 nucleotide sequence: TGTGCCTGGACCCCGGGTCTTTCCTACGAGCAGTACTTC. Translation: CAWTPGLSYEQYF.

The chain has TRBV6-4 and TRBJ2-1; 12 bases are a match to TRBD2. The CDR3 is 15 residues long. V was pared by 2 bases and J by 7 bases, with 3 bases of the junction left unmatched. The germline gives CDR1 MRHNA, CDR2 SNTAGT. CDR3 sequence reads: CASSDGLAGGNEQFF. As DNA, the CDR3 is TGTGCCAGCAGTGACGGGCTAGCGGGAGGGAATGAGCAGTTCTTC.

The J gene is TRBJ1-2, the V gene TRBV28; no reliable D call. This CDR3 has 14 residues. CDR1 and CDR2 (germline): MDHEN, SYDVKM. Trimming took off 2 bases at V and 1 base at J, with 8 bases between the two ends. CDR3 coding DNA: TGTGCCAGCAGTTTAAACGGAGTTAACTATGGCTACACCTTC. This gives the protein CASSLNGVNYGYTF.

The chain employs TRBV7-8 and TRBJ2-7, with TRBD2 matching 12 bases. Looked up from germline, CDR1 is SGHVS and CDR2 is FQNEAQ. Trimming at V came to 1 base and at J to 4 bases, leaving 2 bases not matched to a gene. This CDR3 comprises 15 residues. The CDR3 region is CASSLGTSGEYEQYF. DNA for the CDR3: TGTGCCAGCAGCTTAGGGACTAGCGGGGAGTACGAGCAGTACTTC.

As to this clone: Other DNA sequences in this specimen translate into the identical CDR3. This chain joins TRBV6-5 and TRBJ2-5; maybe TRBD1 (7 bases). V was trimmed by 2 bases and J by 3 bases, leaving 10 bases between them. The CDR3 length is 14 residues. In germline, CDR1 is MNHEY, CDR2 SVGAGI. The DNA of the CDR3 is TGTGCCAGCAGTTACGGAGGGACAGAAGAGACCCAGTACTTC. Translating it yields CASSYGGTEETQYF.